This T cell receptor (beta chain) was found in a study of cytomegalovirus exposure and HLA in healthy donors. Study results and limitations: The listing of 150 to 200 TCR beta chains classed them as cytomegalovirus-associated. Researchers reported that a few CMV-associated chains were confirmed in vitro as CMV antigen-specific.

While the first cohort had fewer than 850 subjects, the donors belonged to the separate validation cohort of fewer than 150 subjects. The CDR3 has 15 residues. In germline, CDR1 is SGDLS, CDR2 YYNGEE. V gave up 4 bases and J gave up 4 bases, with 15 bases separating them. Concerning this clone itself: Its antigen is not identified.

Data came from immunoSEQ multiplex PCR; TCRdb stores just in-frame clones and leaves some out. The sample records 100,000 to 150,000 clones, roughly 90% being singletons. Material for sequencing was PBMCs. The clonotype comes from a woman younger than 30 in good health and CMV-seronegative. V gene TRBV9 combines with J gene TRBJ2-1; maybe TRBD2 (5 bases). The CDR3 is CASSPGLTLYNEQFF. CDR3 nucleotide sequence: TGTGCCAGCAGCCCCGGACTGACACTTTACAATGAGCAGTTCTTC. Variable domain in full (rest from reference TRBV9 and TRBJ2-1): DSGVTQTPKHLITATGQRVTLRCSPRSGDLSVYWYQQSLDQGLQFLIQYYNGEERAKGNILERFSAQQFPDLHSELNLSSLELGDSALYFCASSPGLTLYNEQFFGPGTRLTVL.